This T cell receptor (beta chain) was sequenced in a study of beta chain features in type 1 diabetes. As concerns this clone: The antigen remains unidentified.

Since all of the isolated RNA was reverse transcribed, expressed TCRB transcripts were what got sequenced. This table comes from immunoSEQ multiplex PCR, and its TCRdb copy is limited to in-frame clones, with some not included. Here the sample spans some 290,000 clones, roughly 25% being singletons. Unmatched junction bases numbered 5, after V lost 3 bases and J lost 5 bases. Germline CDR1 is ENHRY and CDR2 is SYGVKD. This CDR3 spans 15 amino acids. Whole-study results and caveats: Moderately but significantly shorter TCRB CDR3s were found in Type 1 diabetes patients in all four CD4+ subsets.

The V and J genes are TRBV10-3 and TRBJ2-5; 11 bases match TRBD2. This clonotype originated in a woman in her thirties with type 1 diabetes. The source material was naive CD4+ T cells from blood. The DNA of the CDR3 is TGTGCCATCAGTGACCCGGGACTAGCGGTGGAGACCCAGTACTTC. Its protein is CAISDPGLAVETQYF.